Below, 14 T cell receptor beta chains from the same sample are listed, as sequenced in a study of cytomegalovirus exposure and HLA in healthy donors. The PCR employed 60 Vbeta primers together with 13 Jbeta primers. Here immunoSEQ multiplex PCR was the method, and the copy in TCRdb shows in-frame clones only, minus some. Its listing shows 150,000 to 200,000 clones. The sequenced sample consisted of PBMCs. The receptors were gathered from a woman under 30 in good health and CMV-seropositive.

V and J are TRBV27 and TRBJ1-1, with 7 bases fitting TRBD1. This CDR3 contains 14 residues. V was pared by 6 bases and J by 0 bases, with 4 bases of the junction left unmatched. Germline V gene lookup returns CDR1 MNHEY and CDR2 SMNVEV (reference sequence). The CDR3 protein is CASSDRAMNTEAFF. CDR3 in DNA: TGTGCCAGCAGCGACAGGGCCATGAACACTGAAGCTTTCTTT.

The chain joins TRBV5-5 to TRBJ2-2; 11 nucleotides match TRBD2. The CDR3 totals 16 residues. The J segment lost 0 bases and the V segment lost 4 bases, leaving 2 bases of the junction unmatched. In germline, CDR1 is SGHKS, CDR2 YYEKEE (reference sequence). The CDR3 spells CASSQGLAANTGELFF. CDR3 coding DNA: TGTGCCAGCAGCCAGGGACTAGCGGCGAACACCGGGGAGCTGTTTTTT.

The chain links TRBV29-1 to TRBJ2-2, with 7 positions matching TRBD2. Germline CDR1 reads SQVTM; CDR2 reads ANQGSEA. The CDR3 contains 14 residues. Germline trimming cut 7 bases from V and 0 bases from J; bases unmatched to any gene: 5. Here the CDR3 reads CSAERGANTGELFF. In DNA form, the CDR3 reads TGCAGCGCCGAGCGGGGAGCGAACACCGGGGAGCTGTTTTTT.

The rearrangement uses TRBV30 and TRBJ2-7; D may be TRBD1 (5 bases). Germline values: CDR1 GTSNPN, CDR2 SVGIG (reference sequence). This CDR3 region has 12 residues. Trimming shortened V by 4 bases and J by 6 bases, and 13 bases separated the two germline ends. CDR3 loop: CAWTTGLGEQYF. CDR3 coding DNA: TGTGCCTGGACTACAGGTCTCGGCGAGCAGTACTTC.

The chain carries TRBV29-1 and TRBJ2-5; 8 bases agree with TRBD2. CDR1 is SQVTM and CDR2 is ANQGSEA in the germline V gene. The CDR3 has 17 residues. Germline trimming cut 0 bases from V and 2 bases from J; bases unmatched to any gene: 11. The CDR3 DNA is TGCAGCGTTGAAGATCTGGGAGTAGCGGGAAGACAAGAGACCCAGTACTTC. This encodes CSVEDLGVAGRQETQYF.

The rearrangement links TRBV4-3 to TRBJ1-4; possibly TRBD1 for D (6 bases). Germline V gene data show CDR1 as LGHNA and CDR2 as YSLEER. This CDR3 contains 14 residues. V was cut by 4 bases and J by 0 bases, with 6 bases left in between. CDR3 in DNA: TGCGCCAGCAGCCCAGGGGCAACTAATGAAAAACTGTTTTTT. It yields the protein CASSPGATNEKLFF.

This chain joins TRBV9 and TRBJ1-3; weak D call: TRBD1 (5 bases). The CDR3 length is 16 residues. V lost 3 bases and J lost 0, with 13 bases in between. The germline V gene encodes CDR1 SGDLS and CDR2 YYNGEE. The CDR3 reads CASSEGAGLSGNTIYF. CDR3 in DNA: TGTGCCAGCAGCGAGGGAGCGGGGCTCTCTGGAAACACCATATATTTT. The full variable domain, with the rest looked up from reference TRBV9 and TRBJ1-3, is DSGVTQTPKHLITATGQRVTLRCSPRSGDLSVYWYQQSLDQGLQFLIQYYNGEERAKGNILERFSAQQFPDLHSELNLSSLELGDSALYFCASSEGAGLSGNTIYFGEGSWLTVV.

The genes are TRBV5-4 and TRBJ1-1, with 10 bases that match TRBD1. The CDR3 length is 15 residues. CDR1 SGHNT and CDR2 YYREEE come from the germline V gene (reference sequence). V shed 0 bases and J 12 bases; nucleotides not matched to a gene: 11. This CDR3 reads CASSLGDRGPARTFF. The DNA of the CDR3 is TGTGCCAGCAGCTTGGGGGACAGGGGCCCCGCTCGAACTTTCTTT.

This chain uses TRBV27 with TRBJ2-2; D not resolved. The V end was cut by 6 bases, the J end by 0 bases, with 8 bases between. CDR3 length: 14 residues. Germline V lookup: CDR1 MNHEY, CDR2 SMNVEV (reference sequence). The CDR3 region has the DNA TGTGCCAGCAGGGTACTTCCGAACACCGGGGAGCTGTTTTTT. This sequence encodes CASRVLPNTGELFF.

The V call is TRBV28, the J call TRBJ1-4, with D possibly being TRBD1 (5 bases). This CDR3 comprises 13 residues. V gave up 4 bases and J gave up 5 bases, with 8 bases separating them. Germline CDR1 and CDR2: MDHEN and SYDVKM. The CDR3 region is CASSWGVNEKLFF. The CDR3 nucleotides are TGTGCCAGCAGTTGGGGGGTAAATGAAAAACTGTTTTTT.

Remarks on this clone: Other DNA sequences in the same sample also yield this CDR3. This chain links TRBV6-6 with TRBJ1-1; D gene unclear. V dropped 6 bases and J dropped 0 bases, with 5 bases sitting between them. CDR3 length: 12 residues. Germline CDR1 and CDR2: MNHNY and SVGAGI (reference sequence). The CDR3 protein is CASSPVNTEAFF. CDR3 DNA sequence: TGTGCCAGCAGCCCGGTGAACACTGAAGCTTTCTTT.

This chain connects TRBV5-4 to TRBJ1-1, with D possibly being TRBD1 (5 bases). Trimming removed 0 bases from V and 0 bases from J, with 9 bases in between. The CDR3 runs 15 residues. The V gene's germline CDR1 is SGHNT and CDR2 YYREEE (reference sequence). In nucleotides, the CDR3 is TGTGCCAGCAGCTTGGTAGGGGTCATGAACACTGAAGCTTTCTTT. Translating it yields CASSLVGVMNTEAFF.

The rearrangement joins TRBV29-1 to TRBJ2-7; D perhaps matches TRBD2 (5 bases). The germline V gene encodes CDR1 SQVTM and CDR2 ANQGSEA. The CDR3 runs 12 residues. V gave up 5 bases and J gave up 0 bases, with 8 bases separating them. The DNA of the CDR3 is TGCAGCGTTATGGGGAGCTCCTACGAGCAGTACTTC. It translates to CSVMGSSYEQYF.

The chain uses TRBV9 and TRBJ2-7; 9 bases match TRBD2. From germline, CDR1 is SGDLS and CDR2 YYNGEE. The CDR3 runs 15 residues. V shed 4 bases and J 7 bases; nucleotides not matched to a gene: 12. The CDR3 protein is CASSQKTSGVGEQYF. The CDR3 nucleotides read TGTGCCAGCAGCCAGAAGACTAGCGGAGTCGGGGAGCAGTACTTC.